The T cell receptor (beta chain) described here comes from a study of OX40 agonist ivuxolimab in advanced cancers. Assay: immunoSEQ multiplex PCR; the TCRdb copy retains only in-frame clones and omits some. In the table there are about 51,000 clones, about 85% of which are singletons. CDR1 and CDR2 (germline): SGHNT, YYREEE (reference sequence). Between the trimmed V and J ends, which lost 1 base and 2 bases, there was a span of 10 bases. The CDR3 sequence is 14 residues long. Points from the study as a whole: CD4+ and CD8+ blood T cells expanded clonally by week 6 at 0.1 to 3.0 mg/kg.

With regard to this clone: Its antigen is unknown.

V gene TRBV5-4 combines with J gene TRBJ2-7; D gene uncertain. The specimen comprised CD4+ or CD8+ T cells sorted from blood, sampled in a trial of the OX40 agonist ivuxolimab. The receptor's source is an adult with an advanced solid tumor such as melanoma, head and neck, liver or kidney cancer. The CDR3 DNA follows: TGTGCCAGCAGCTTGTCTGGCAGTCCCTACGAGCAGTACTTC. It is translated as CASSLSGSPYEQYF.